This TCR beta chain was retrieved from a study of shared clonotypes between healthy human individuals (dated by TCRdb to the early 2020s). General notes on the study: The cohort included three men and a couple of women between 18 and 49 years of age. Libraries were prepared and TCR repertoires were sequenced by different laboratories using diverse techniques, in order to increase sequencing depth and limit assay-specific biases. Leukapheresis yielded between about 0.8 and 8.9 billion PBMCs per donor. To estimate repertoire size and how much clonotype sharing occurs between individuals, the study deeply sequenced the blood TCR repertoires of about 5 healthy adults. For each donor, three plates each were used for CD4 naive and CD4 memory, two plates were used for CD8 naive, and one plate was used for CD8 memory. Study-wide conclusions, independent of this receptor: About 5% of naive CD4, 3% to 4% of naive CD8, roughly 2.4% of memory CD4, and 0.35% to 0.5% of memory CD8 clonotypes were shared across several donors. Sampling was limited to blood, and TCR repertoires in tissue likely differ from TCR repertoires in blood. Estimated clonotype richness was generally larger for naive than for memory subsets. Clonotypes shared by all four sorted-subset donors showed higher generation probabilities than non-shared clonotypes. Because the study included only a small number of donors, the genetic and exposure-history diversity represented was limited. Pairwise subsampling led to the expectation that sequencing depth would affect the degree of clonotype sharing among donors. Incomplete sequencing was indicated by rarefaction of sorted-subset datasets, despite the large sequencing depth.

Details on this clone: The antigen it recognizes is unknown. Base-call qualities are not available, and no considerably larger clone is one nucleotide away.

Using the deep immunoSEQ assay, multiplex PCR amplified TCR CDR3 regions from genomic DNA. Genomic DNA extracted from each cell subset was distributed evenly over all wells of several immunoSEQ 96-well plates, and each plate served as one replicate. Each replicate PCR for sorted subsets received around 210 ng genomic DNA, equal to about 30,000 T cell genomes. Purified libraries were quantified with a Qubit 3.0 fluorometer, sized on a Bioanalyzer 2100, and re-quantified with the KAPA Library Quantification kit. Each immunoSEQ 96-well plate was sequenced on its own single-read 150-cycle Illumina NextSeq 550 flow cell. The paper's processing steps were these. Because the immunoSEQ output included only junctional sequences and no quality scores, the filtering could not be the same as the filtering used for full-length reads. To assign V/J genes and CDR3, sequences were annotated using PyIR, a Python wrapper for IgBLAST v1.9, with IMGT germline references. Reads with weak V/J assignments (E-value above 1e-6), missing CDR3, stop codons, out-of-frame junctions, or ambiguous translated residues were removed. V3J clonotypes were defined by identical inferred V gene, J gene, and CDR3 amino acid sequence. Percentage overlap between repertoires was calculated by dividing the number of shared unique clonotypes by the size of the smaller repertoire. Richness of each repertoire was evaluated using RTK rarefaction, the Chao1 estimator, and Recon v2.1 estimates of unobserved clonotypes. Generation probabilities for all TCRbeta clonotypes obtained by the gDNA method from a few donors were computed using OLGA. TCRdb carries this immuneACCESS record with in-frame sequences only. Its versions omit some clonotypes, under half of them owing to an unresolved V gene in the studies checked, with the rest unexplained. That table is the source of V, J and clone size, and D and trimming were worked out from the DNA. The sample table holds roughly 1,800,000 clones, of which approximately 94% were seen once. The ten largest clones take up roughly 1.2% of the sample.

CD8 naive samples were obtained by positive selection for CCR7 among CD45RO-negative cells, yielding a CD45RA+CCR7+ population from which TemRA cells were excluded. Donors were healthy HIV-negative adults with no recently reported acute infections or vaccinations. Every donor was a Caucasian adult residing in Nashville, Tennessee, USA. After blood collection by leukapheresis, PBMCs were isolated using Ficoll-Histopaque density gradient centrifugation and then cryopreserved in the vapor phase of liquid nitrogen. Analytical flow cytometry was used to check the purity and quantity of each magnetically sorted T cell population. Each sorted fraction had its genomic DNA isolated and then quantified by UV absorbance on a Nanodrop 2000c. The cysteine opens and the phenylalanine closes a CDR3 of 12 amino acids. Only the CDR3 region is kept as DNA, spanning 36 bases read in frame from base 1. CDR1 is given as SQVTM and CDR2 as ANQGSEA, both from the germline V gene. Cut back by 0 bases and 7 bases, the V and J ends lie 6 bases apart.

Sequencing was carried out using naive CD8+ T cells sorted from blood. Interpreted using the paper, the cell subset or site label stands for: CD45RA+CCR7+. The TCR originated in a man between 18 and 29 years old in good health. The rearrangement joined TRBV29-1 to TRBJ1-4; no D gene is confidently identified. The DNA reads TGCAGCGTTGAAGATTTTCCTGAAAAACTGTTTTTT. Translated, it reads CSVEDFPEKLFF.